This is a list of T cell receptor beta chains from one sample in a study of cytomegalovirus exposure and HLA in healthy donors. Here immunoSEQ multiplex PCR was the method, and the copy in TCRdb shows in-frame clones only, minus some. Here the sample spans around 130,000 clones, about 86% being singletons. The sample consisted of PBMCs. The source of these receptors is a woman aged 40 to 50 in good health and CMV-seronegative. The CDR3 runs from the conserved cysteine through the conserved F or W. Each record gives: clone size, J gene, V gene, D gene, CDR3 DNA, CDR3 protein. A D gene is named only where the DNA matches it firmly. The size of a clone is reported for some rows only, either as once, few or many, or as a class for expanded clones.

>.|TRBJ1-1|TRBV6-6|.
TGTGCCAGCAGCCAACCGGTGAACACTGAAGCTTTCTTT
CASSQPVNTEAFF
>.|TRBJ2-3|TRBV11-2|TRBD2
TGTGCCAGCAGCTTAGCCGGGGGGAGGACAGATACGCAGTATTTT
CASSLAGGRTDTQYF
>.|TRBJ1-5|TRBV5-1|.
TGCGCCAGCAGCTTGCAGGGAGGGGATCAGCCCCAGCATTTT
CASSLQGGDQPQHF
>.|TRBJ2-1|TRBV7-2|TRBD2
TGTGCCAGCAGCACCCGGACTAGCGGGATTGTCTACAATGAGCAGTTCTTC
CASSTRTSGIVYNEQFF
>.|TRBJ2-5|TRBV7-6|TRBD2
TGTGCCAGCAGCCTACAGACTAGCGGGGGGTCGGAGACCCAGTACTTC
CASSLQTSGGSETQYF
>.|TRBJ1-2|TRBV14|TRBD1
TGTGCCAGCAGCCAAGAGAAAGGCTTCCCCGGGACAGGGGACGGCTACACCTTC
CASSQEKGFPGTGDGYTF
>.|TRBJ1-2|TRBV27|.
TGTGCCAGCAGTGCCGCCCGCTTCACCCAGGGCTACACCTTC
CASSAARFTQGYTF
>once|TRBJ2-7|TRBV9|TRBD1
TGTGCCAGCAGCGTAGGAACGGGACAGCCATACTACGAGCAGTACTTC
CASSVGTGQPYYEQYF
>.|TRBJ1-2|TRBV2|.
TGTGCCAGCCCCCCGATCCCCCAGGACTATGGCTACACCTTC
CASPPIPQDYGYTF
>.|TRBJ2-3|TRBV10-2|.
TGCGCCAGCAGTCCAGCGGGTCGGTCAGATACGCAGTATTTT
CASSPAGRSDTQYF
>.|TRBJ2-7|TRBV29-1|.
TGCAGCGTTGAAGACGTCCAAGGCCTTGGGCAGCAGTACTTC
CSVEDVQGLGQQYF
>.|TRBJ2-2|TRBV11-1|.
TGTGCCAGCAGCTTATCTCCACAGGGCCCCGGGGAGCTGTTTTTT
CASSLSPQGPGELFF
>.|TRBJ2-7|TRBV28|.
TGTGCCAGCAGCCGGACTCCGGGACTGGTTAACTACGAGCAGTACTTC
CASSRTPGLVNYEQYF
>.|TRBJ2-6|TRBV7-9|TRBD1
TGTGCCAGCAGCTTGGGACAGGGGATCTCTGGGGCCAACGTCCTGACTTTC
CASSLGQGISGANVLTF
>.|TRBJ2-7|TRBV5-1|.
TGCGCCAGCAGCTTGGCCGCGGGGGCGCACGAGCAGTACTTC
CASSLAAGAHEQYF
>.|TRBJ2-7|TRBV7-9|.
TGTGCCAGCAGCTTAGCAGGGGCTCGGAACGAGCAGTACTTC
CASSLAGARNEQYF
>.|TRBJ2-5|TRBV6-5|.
TGTGCCAGCAGTGCCGGCAGGGCCGCCCAAGAGACCCAGTACTTC
CASSAGRAAQETQYF
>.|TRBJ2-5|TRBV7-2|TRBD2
TGTGCCAGCAGCACAAGTCCGGGGCGGGAGGCCCCAGAGACCCAGTACTTC
CASSTSPGREAPETQYF
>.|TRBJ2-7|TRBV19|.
TGTGCCAGTAGTAGGGGCAGGGAATCGTACGAGCAGTACTTC
CASSRGRESYEQYF
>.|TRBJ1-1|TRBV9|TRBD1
TGTGCCAGCAGCCCTCGGGACAGATCAAACACTGAAGCTTTCTTT
CASSPRDRSNTEAFF
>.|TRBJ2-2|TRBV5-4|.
TGTGCCAGCAGCCTCAACACCGGGGAGCTGTTTTTT
CASSLNTGELFF
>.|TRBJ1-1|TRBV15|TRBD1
TGTGCCACCAGCAGAGATCCCAAACCGACAGGGAAGTACACTGAAGCTTTCTTT
CATSRDPKPTGKYTEAFF
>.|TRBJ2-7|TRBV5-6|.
TGTGCCAGCAGCTTGGGGACTGTGAGCTCCTACGAGCAGTACTTC
CASSLGTVSSYEQYF
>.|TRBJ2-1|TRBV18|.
TGTGCCAGCTCACCGCCCGACAGGCCTTACAATGAGCAGTTCTTC
CASSPPDRPYNEQFF
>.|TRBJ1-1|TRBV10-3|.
TGTGCCATCAGGAACAGGATTAACACTGAAGCTTTCTTT
CAIRNRINTEAFF
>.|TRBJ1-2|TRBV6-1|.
TGTGCCAGCAGTTATGAATCTCTCGGGTATGGCTACACCTTC
CASSYESLGYGYTF
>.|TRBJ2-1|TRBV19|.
TGTGCCAGTAGTACCACACGTACAGGGACCCCCTACAATGAGCAGTTCTTC
CASSTTRTGTPYNEQFF
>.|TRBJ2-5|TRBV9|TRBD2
TGTGCCAGCAGCGCCAGATCACTAGCGGGAGAAGAGCAGTACTTC
CASSARSLAGEEQYF
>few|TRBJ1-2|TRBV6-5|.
TGTGCCAGCAGGGATTTGGGGGGTAACTATGGCTACACCTTC
CASRDLGGNYGYTF
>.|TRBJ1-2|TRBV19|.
TGTGCCAGTAGGCCGGTCGGGGGGGAGGCCTATGGCTACACCTTC
CASRPVGGEAYGYTF
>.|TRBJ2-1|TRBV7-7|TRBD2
TGTGCCAGCAGCCAGGAGCGGGGGGCCGCGGAGTTCTTC
CASSQERGAAEFF
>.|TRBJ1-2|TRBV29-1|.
TGCAGCCGTCAGGGGTATTATGGCTACACCTTC
CSRQGYYGYTF
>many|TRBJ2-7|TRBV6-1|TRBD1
TGTGCCAGCAGTGCCGGACAGGGAGGCTCCTACGAGCAGTACTTC
CASSAGQGGSYEQYF
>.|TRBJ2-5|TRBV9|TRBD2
TGTGCCAGCAGCGTGCGGGGGGAGGGAGAGACCCAGTACTTC
CASSVRGEGETQYF
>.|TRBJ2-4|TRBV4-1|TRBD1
TGCGCCAGCAGCCACGGACAGGGCCAAAACATTCAGTACTTC
CASSHGQGQNIQYF
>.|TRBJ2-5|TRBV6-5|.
TGTGCCAGCAGTTACGACCTAGCCCTCCAAGAGACCCAGTACTTC
CASSYDLALQETQYF